Following are 20 T cell receptor beta chains from one sample sequenced in a study of OX40 agonist ivuxolimab in advanced cancers. Data came from immunoSEQ multiplex PCR; TCRdb stores just in-frame clones and leaves some out. Among about 43,000 clones listed, around 85% were seen once. The sequencing here drew on CD4+ or CD8+ T cells sorted from blood, taken in a trial of the OX40 agonist ivuxolimab. These receptors all stem from an adult with an advanced solid tumor such as melanoma, head and neck, liver or kidney cancer.

This clone came up once. The same CDR3 arises from other DNA sequences in this sample as well. This rearrangement joins TRBV6-5 to TRBJ1-1; D unclear. Germline V gene sequence: CDR1 MNHEY, CDR2 SVGAGI. Between the trimmed V and J ends, which lost 2 bases and 1 base, there was a span of 5 bases. The CDR3 is 13 residues long. Here the CDR3 reads CASSYNPNTEAFF. Written as DNA, the CDR3 is TGTGCCAGCAGTTACAACCCGAACACTGAAGCTTTCTTT.

CDR3: CASSFGTTYEQYF. The CDR3 DNA reads TGTGCCAGCAGTTTTGGGACTACCTACGAGCAGTACTTC. V is TRBV28 and J is TRBJ2-7; TRBD2 agrees at 7 bases. Looked up from germline, CDR1 is MDHEN and CDR2 is SYDVKM. The CDR3 contains 13 residues. V shed 3 bases, J shed 2 bases, and the junction held 1 base outside the gene matches.

The DNA of the CDR3 is TGTGCCAGCAGCTTGGGCGGACAAGAGACCCAGTACTTC. This gives the protein CASSLGGQETQYF. This chain connects TRBV5-4 to TRBJ2-5; D not certain. This CDR3 is 13 amino acids long. The germline V and J ends were trimmed by 0 bases and 2 bases, with 5 bases remaining between them. Per germline, CDR1 SGHNT and CDR2 YYREEE (reference sequence).

There are a few counts of this clone. The J gene is TRBJ1-1, the V gene TRBV19, with D hard to call. Germline lookup yields CDR1 LNHDA and CDR2 SQIVND (reference sequence). V gave up 3 bases and J gave up 6 bases, with 5 bases separating them. This CDR3 contains 11 residues. Written as DNA, the CDR3 is TGTGCCAGTAGTATCCAGGCTGAAGCTTTCTTT. It translates to CASSIQAEAFF.

J is TRBJ2-1 and V is TRBV9, with D possibly being TRBD2 (5 bases). Per germline, CDR1 SGDLS and CDR2 YYNGEE. With 3 bases removed from V and 0 bases from J, the gap between germline ends came to 10 bases. This CDR3 is built from 15 residues. CDR3 DNA: TGTGCCAGCAGCGGAGGACTGAGCTCCTACAATGAGCAGTTCTTC. This gives the protein CASSGGLSSYNEQFF.

The V call is TRBV19, the J call TRBJ1-1, with TRBD1 identical over 7 bases. Germline CDR1 is LNHDA and CDR2 is SQIVND (reference sequence). The CDR3 is made up of 14 amino acids. The J segment lost 3 bases and the V segment lost 4 bases, leaving 5 bases of the junction unmatched. The CDR3 loop is CASSNRDSYTEAFF. The CDR3 DNA follows: TGTGCCAGTAGTAATAGGGACAGCTACACTGAAGCTTTCTTT.

The chain couples TRBV10-1 to TRBJ1-5, with D perhaps TRBD1 (5 bases). CDR3 length equals 12 residues. Germline V lookup: CDR1 WNHNN, CDR2 SYGVQD (reference sequence). Between the trimmed V and J ends, which lost 9 bases and 5 bases, there was a span of 11 bases. The CDR3 nucleotides read TGCGCCAGGAACCGGGACTATCAGCCCCAGCATTTT. This gives the protein CARNRDYQPQHF.

This chain uses TRBV7-9 with TRBJ2-2, with 7 bases matching TRBD1. Trimming took 1 base from V and 7 from J; bases not matched to a gene: 3. The CDR3 runs 14 residues. Germline values: CDR1 SEHNR, CDR2 FQNEAQ (reference sequence). In nucleotides, the CDR3 is TGTGCCAGCAGCTTAGACAGGGGCGGCGGGGAGCTGTTTTTT. Translating it yields CASSLDRGGGELFF.

The V gene is TRBV5-1, the J gene TRBJ2-7; 9 nucleotides align to TRBD1. After removal of 4 bases from V and 5 bases from J, the junction contained 7 bases not matched to a gene. Germline lookup yields CDR1 SGHRS and CDR2 YFSETQ. The length of the CDR3 is 14 residues. The CDR3 is CASSLGQGKDEQYF. The DNA for the CDR3 is TGCGCCAGCAGCCTGGGACAGGGTAAGGACGAGCAGTACTTC.

The genes are TRBV15 and TRBJ1-2, with D possibly being TRBD1 (6 bases). The V gene's germline CDR1 is LNHNV and CDR2 YYDKDF (reference sequence). The CDR3 totals 13 residues. Trimming took off 0 bases at V and 7 bases at J, with 9 bases between the two ends. The CDR3 DNA sequence: TGTGCCACCAGCAGAGACAGGGGCTCTGGCTACACCTTC. The encoded protein is CATSRDRGSGYTF.

Comments on this clone: Compared with germline, one end of the junction differs, possibly owing to a read error. The CDR3 sequence: CASSLTPGVGTYNEQFF. The DNA of the CDR3 is TGTGCCAGCAGCCTAACCCCGGGGGTTGGAACCTACAATGAGCAGTTCTTC. The rearrangement joins TRBV7-3 to TRBJ2-1; tentative D call: TRBD2 (6 bases). Per the germline V gene, CDR1 is SGHTA and CDR2 is FQGTGA. This CDR3 spans 17 amino acids.

This clone was detected only a few times. V gene TRBV5-6 combines with J gene TRBJ1-5; possible D gene TRBD1, 5 bases. The CDR3 extends over 13 amino acids. The V and J ends lost 4 bases and 5 bases respectively, with 10 bases between them. The germline CDR1 and CDR2 sequences are SGHDT and YYEEEE. DNA of the CDR3: TGTGCCAGCAGCCCGCAGGGTTATCAGCCCCAGCATTTT. It is translated as CASSPQGYQPQHF.

This chain connects TRBV11-2 to TRBJ2-7; tentatively, D is TRBD1 (6 bases). The V and J ends lost 5 bases and 6 bases respectively, with 17 bases between them. Germline loops: CDR1 SGHAT, CDR2 FQNNGV. This CDR3 is built from 14 residues. Here the CDR3 DNA reads TGTGCCAGCAGCCCAAGGGACACTCTACCCGAGCAGTACGTC. This sequence encodes CASSPRDTLPEQYV.

The V and J genes are TRBV9 and TRBJ2-2, with 10 bases aligning to TRBD1. With V trimmed by 2 bases and J by 3 bases, 7 bases remained unmatched. This CDR3 contains 17 residues. The germline V gene encodes CDR1 SGDLS and CDR2 YYNGEE. The CDR3 spells CASSVPRQGADTGELFF. For the CDR3, the DNA is TGTGCCAGCAGCGTTCCCCGACAGGGGGCGGACACCGGGGAGCTGTTTTTT.

The rearrangement joins TRBV27 to TRBJ2-5, with TRBD2 as a possible D gene (6 bases). The CDR3 runs to 13 residues. Germline CDR1 reads MNHEY; CDR2 reads SMNVEV (reference sequence). Trimming removed 5 bases from V and 8 bases from J, with 15 bases in between. Here the CDR3 reads CASSPGTATTQYF. CDR3 DNA: TGTGCCAGCAGTCCTGGGACTGCTACTACCCAGTACTTC.

This rearrangement joins TRBV27 to TRBJ2-1, with TRBD2 identical over 8 bases. The V gene end was trimmed by 7 bases and the J gene end by 7 bases; junction bases not matched to a gene: 6. Germline assignment: CDR1 MNHEY and CDR2 SMNVEV (reference sequence). The CDR3 is made up of 13 amino acids. CDR3 sequence: CASISGGWNEQFF. CDR3 in DNA: TGTGCCAGCATAAGCGGGGGATGGAATGAGCAGTTCTTC.

The V call is TRBV28, the J call TRBJ1-5; no clear D. The CDR3 is 11 residues long. Germline V lookup: CDR1 MDHEN, CDR2 SYDVKM. V shed 3 bases and J shed 7 bases, with 4 bases lying between them. Written as DNA, the CDR3 is TGTGCCAGCAGTTTTCTACAGCCCCAGCATTTT. Encoded protein: CASSFLQPQHF.

This clone was seen just once. V usage is TRBV2 and J usage is TRBJ1-4; possibly TRBD1 for D (5 bases). The CDR3 totals 17 residues. V was cut by 4 bases and J by 7 bases, with 22 bases left in between. Germline CDR1 and CDR2: SNHLY and FYNNEI. The CDR3 here is CASSGSTIVGTVEKLFF. For the CDR3, the DNA is TGTGCCAGCAGTGGATCAACGATTGTTGGGACCGTTGAAAAACTGTTTTTT.

DNA for the CDR3: TGTGCCAGCAGTCAGACGACGGCCCTGGTCCTCTACAATGAGCAGTTCTTC. The encoded protein is CASSQTTALVLYNEQFF. The chain combines TRBV5-6 with TRBJ2-1, with unresolved D. The germline V gene has CDR1 SGHDT and CDR2 YYEEEE. The CDR3 is 17 residues long. The V end was cut by 5 bases, the J end by 3 bases, with 21 bases between. Full variable domain (outside the CDR3, taken from reference TRBV5-6 and TRBJ2-1): DAGVTQSPTHLIKTRGQQVTLRCSPKSGHDTVSWYQQALGQGPQFIFQYYEEEERQRGNFPDRFSGHQFPNYSSELNVNALLLGDSALYLCASSQTTALVLYNEQFFGPGTRLTVL.

The genes are TRBV9 and TRBJ2-3; TRBD1 is a possible D gene (6 bases). The CDR3 length is 16 residues. CDR1 is SGDLS, CDR2 YYNGEE, per germline. Trimming shortened V by 0 bases and J by 3 bases, and 14 bases separated the two germline ends. The CDR3 here is CASSVDWVRGTDTQYF. CDR3 DNA sequence: TGTGCCAGCAGCGTAGATTGGGTTAGGGGGACAGATACGCAGTATTTT.